This T cell receptor beta chain comes out of a study of molecular identifiers for immune sequencing clone quantification. Turning to this clonotype: A much larger clone lies one base from this, so it may be a read error.

TCRdb reanalysed the PCR reads using MiXCR and keeps one entry per CDR3 protein. The data hold 5,500 to 6,500 distinct CDR3 sequences, with roughly 16% observed a single time. The CDR3 is made up of 11 amino acids. The germline CDR1 and CDR2 sequences are SGHKS and YYEKEE (reference sequence). The sample was naive CD8+ T cells from blood, with Jurkat cell RNA spiked in. Subset reported: FACS-sorted CD8+CD4-CCR7+CD45RA+ naive T cells. The TCR originated in a human donor in good health. Some libraries in this study had Jurkat cell RNA spiked in. This chain links TRBV5-5 with TRBJ1-2; D is undetermined. DNA for the CDR3: TGTGCCAGCAGCTTTCTTTATGGCTACGCCTTC. It yields the protein CASSFLYGYAF.